The 24 T cell receptor beta chains listed next were all sequenced from one sample in a study of Ad26.COV2.S vaccination and SARS-CoV-2 variants. Documented treatment: 15 to 20 received Ad26.COV2.S at low or high dose, single or two shots; about 5 received placebo; per-sample allocation not given. Day 63 following the first vaccine or placebo injection was when the samples were taken. The repertoire was sequenced with immunoSEQ multiplex PCR; TCRdb's copy has only in-frame clones and lacks some. The sample lists around 320,000 clones, about 86% seen once, with approximately 1.9% in the top ten. The starting material was peripheral blood, obtained in a trial of Ad26.COV2.S vaccine versus placebo. These receptors all come from a person between 18 and 60 years old who received the Ad26.COV2.S COVID-19 vaccine or a placebo.

This chain connects TRBV5-6 to TRBJ1-2; TRBD1 agrees at 7 bases. Trimming took 2 bases from V and 7 from J; bases not matched to a gene: 5. This CDR3 spans 13 amino acids. CDR1 and CDR2 from the germline V gene are SGHDT and YYEEEE. The CDR3 coding sequence is TGTGCCAGCAGCTTAGGAGACAGGGCTGGCTACACCTTC. Protein product: CASSLGDRAGYTF.

This clone has only a few counts. The rearrangement joins TRBV24-1 to TRBJ2-7, with 8 bases identical to TRBD1. V dropped 9 bases and J dropped 5; count of bases not matched to a gene: 17. From germline, CDR1 is KGHDR and CDR2 SFDVKD. The CDR3 sequence is 16 residues long. For the CDR3, the DNA is TGTGCCACCCGCCGACAGGGGCCCACGAGTAGGGACGAGCAGTACTTC. It codes for CATRRQGPTSRDEQYF.

The chain employs TRBV3-1 (or the pseudogene TRBV3-2) and TRBJ1-2; D gene uncertain. With 1 base removed from V and 5 bases from J, the gap between germline ends came to 20 bases. The V gene's germline CDR1 is LGHDT and CDR2 YNNKEL (reference sequence). CDR3 length: 17 amino acids. In DNA, the CDR3 is TGTGCCAGCAGCCAAGGGTATACGAAGGGTAAGGATTATGGCTACACCTTC. As protein: CASSQGYTKGKDYGYTF.

V and J are TRBV5-1 and TRBJ2-2, with 12 nucleotides matching TRBD1. The CDR3 extends over 16 amino acids. Germline assignment: CDR1 SGHRS and CDR2 YFSETQ. The trim removed 4 bases at V and 10 bases at J, leaving 11 bases unmatched. CDR3 region: CASSPYPGTGGLELFF. The CDR3 DNA reads as TGCGCCAGCAGCCCATACCCGGGGACAGGGGGCTTGGAGCTGTTTTTT.

The rearrangement links TRBV2 to TRBJ1-5; D remains ambiguous. The V gene lost 7 bases and the J gene lost 3 bases, with 10 bases spanning the gap. This CDR3 has 13 amino acids. Germline CDR1 reads SNHLY; CDR2 reads FYNNEI. The DNA for the CDR3 is TGTGCCAGCAAGCGGGGATACAATCAGCCCCAGCATTTT. It encodes CASKRGYNQPQHF.

The rearrangement links TRBV5-8 to TRBJ1-1, with 7 bases fitting TRBD1. Germline V gene sequence: CDR1 SGHTS, CDR2 YDEGEE. V trimming: 1 base; J trimming: 3 bases; junction bases outside the gene matches: 3. The CDR3 runs to 14 residues. As DNA, the CDR3 is TGTGCCAGCAGCTTGAAGGGGGCGGACACTGAAGCTTTCTTT. This codes for CASSLKGADTEAFF.

The gene calls are TRBV6-5 and TRBJ2-3; TRBD2 agrees at 8 bases. Looked up from germline, CDR1 is MNHEY and CDR2 is SVGAGI. The CDR3 covers 15 residues. J was trimmed by 6 bases and V by 4 bases; bases with no gene match: 9. CDR3 sequence (DNA): TGTGCCAGCAGTTCTGTCGGGGGGGTATTGGATACGCAGTATTTT. Translated, it gives CASSSVGGVLDTQYF.

For the CDR3, the DNA is TGTGCCAGCAGCTCTTGGGACAGGGTAAGGAATGAGCAGTTCTTC. Protein sequence: CASSSWDRVRNEQFF. The chain couples TRBV7-2 to TRBJ2-1; 9 nucleotides agree with TRBD1. The J segment lost 7 bases and the V segment lost 4 bases, leaving 8 bases of the junction unmatched. Germline-derived CDR1 and CDR2 are SGHTA and FQGNSA. The length of the CDR3 is 15 residues.

The genes are TRBV3-1 (or the pseudogene TRBV3-2) and TRBJ1-3, with D tentatively TRBD1 (6 bases). This CDR3 comprises 16 residues. The V end was cut by 0 bases, the J end by 2 bases, with 11 bases between. CDR1 and CDR2 (germline): LGHDT, YNNKEL (reference sequence). Here the CDR3 reads CASSQEAGVTGNTIYF. CDR3 DNA: TGTGCCAGCAGCCAAGAAGCAGGGGTCACTGGAAACACCATATATTTT.

The chain carries TRBV11-2 and TRBJ2-3, with D uncertain. The CDR3 consists of 13 residues. The V gene lost 2 bases and the J gene lost 5 bases, with 8 bases spanning the gap. CDR1 is SGHAT, CDR2 FQNNGV, per germline. The CDR3 DNA follows: TGTGCCAGCAGCTTATTGGTCGGAGATACGCAGTATTTT. This encodes CASSLLVGDTQYF.

The chain links TRBV12-3 or TRBV12-4 to TRBJ2-1; 11 bases are shared with TRBD1. The J segment lost 9 bases and the V segment lost 6 bases, leaving 4 bases of the junction unmatched. The CDR3 runs to 13 residues. The CDR3 is CASSRGQGAEQFF. In DNA form, the CDR3 reads TGTGCCAGCAGCCGAGGACAGGGGGCTGAGCAGTTCTTC.

V is TRBV2 and J is TRBJ1-2; possible D gene TRBD1, 5 bases. The CDR3 loop spans 13 amino acids. Germline V gene sequence: CDR1 SNHLY, CDR2 FYNNEI. V gave up 10 bases and J gave up 3 bases, with 15 bases separating them. CDR3 in DNA: TGTGCCAACCCGGGGCCGAGGGACTATGGCTACACCTTC. Translating it yields CANPGPRDYGYTF. The variable domain in full, completed from reference TRBV2 and TRBJ1-2, reads EPEVTQTPSHQVTQMGQEVILRCVPISNHLYFYWYRQILGQKVEFLVSFYNNEISEKSEIFDDQFSVERPDGSNFTLKIRSTKLEDSAMYFCANPGPRDYGYTFGSGTRLTVV.

The V and J genes are TRBV10-1 and TRBJ2-3; TRBD2 aligns across 9 bases. CDR1 and CDR2 (germline): WNHNN, SYGVQD (reference sequence). Trimming removed 4 bases from V and 3 bases from J; junction bases left unmatched: 5. The length of the CDR3 is 15 residues. CDR3 loop: CASSVGRGGTDTQYF. The CDR3 DNA follows: TGCGCCAGCAGTGTCGGGCGGGGGGGAACAGATACGCAGTATTTT.

The V call is TRBV15, the J call TRBJ1-3; 10 nucleotides agree with TRBD1. The V gene's germline CDR1 is LNHNV and CDR2 YYDKDF (reference sequence). This CDR3 contains 17 residues. The V segment lost 3 bases and the J segment 1 base; nucleotides outside the gene matches: 6. The CDR3 bases are TGTGCCACCAGCAGGACTGACAGGGGGCGATCTGGAAACACCATATATTTT. This gives the protein CATSRTDRGRSGNTIYF. Full variable domain (remainder filled in from reference TRBV15 and TRBJ1-3): DAMVIQNPRYQVTQFGKPVTLSCSQTLNHNVMYWYQQKSSQAPKLLFHYYDKDFNNEADTPDNFQSRRPNTSFCFLDIRSPGLGDTAMYLCATSRTDRGRSGNTIYFGEGSWLTVV.

As to this clone: Different DNA sequences within this sample yield the same CDR3. The gene calls are TRBV12-3 or TRBV12-4 and TRBJ1-1, with TRBD1 matching 7 bases. The length of the CDR3 is 13 residues. V lost 2 bases to trimming and J lost 5 bases; unmatched junction nucleotides: 2. The CDR3 DNA follows: TGTGCCAGCAGTTTATCAGGGGGTACTGAAGCTTTCTTT. Its translation: CASSLSGGTEAFF.

The chain uses TRBV19 and TRBJ1-1; 12 bases align to TRBD1. Germline V gene lookup returns CDR1 LNHDA and CDR2 SQIVND (reference sequence). V lost 5 bases, J lost 4 bases, and 2 bases stayed unmatched. CDR3 size: 14 residues. The CDR3 sequence is CASSRDRGLTEAFF. Here the CDR3 DNA reads TGTGCCAGTAGTCGGGACAGGGGGCTCACTGAAGCTTTCTTT. Filled out from reference TRBV19 and TRBJ1-1, the complete variable domain reads DGGITQSPKYLFRKEGQNVTLSCEQNLNHDAMYWYRQDPGQGLRLIYYSQIVNDFQKGDIAEGYSVSREKKESFPLTVTSAQKNPTAFYLCASSRDRGLTEAFFGQGTRLTVV.

The V and J genes are TRBV19 and TRBJ2-5; unclear D gene. Trimming cost V 5 bases and J 5 bases, with 12 bases left between them. The V gene's germline CDR1 is LNHDA and CDR2 SQIVND (reference sequence). The CDR3 has 13 amino acids. The CDR3 loop reads CASSQNAGETQYF. The DNA of the CDR3 is TGTGCCAGTAGTCAGAACGCCGGGGAGACCCAGTACTTC. The full variable domain, completed using reference TRBV19 and TRBJ2-5, is DGGITQSPKYLFRKEGQNVTLSCEQNLNHDAMYWYRQDPGQGLRLIYYSQIVNDFQKGDIAEGYSVSREKKESFPLTVTSAQKNPTAFYLCASSQNAGETQYFGPGTRLLVL.

The V call is TRBV5-1, the J call TRBJ2-3, with TRBD2 matching over 11 bases. After removal of 2 bases from V and 4 bases from J, the junction contained 9 bases not matched to a gene. The CDR3 runs to 17 residues. The V gene's germline CDR1 is SGHRS and CDR2 YFSETQ. CDR3 protein: CASSLRGLAGGADTQYF. The CDR3 DNA reads as TGCGCCAGCAGCTTAAGAGGGCTAGCGGGGGGCGCAGATACGCAGTATTTT. The complete variable domain, with remaining parts taken from reference TRBV5-1 and TRBJ2-3, reads KAGVTQTPRYLIKTRGQQVTLSCSPISGHRSVSWYQQTPGQGLQFLFEYFSETQRNKGNFPGRFSGRQFSNSRSEMNVSTLELGDSALYLCASSLRGLAGGADTQYFGPGTRLTVL.

The V call is TRBV5-1, the J call TRBJ2-1; 10 nucleotides agree with TRBD2. The V and J ends lost 3 bases and 3 bases, in that order; junction bases with no gene match: 6. The CDR3 has 16 amino acids. The germline gives CDR1 SGHRS, CDR2 YFSETQ. The CDR3 bases are TGCGCCAGCAGCTCAGGACTAGCGGACTACTACAATGAGCAGTTCTTC. It encodes CASSSGLADYYNEQFF.

The chain couples TRBV5-4 to TRBJ2-7, with 10 bases identical to TRBD2. V dropped 9 bases and J dropped 5; count of bases not matched to a gene: 11. The CDR3 contains 14 residues. CDR1 is SGHNT, CDR2 YYREEE, per germline (reference sequence). In DNA, the CDR3 is TGTGCCACCTCGAAGCGGGGGGGCCGTGACGAGCAGTACTTC. The encoded protein is CATSKRGGRDEQYF.

CDR3 nucleotides: TGTGCCAGCAGCTTGGCGACGCCCAAGAGCACAGATACGCAGTATTTT. Translated: CASSLATPKSTDTQYF. The rearrangement links TRBV5-4 to TRBJ2-3; D gene ambiguous. Germline values: CDR1 SGHNT, CDR2 YYREEE (reference sequence). V dropped 0 bases and J dropped 0 bases, with 11 bases sitting between them. CDR3 size: 16 residues.

In this sample, this clone turned up once. The gene calls are TRBV7-9 and TRBJ1-5; tentative D call: TRBD1 (5 bases). This CDR3 contains 17 residues. CDR1 and CDR2 from the germline V gene are SEHNR and FQNEAQ (reference sequence). The V end was cut by 5 bases, the J end by 0 bases, with 17 bases between. Here the CDR3 reads CASSLGGSSSSNQPQHF. The CDR3 DNA reads TGTGCCAGCAGCCTTGGGGGGTCTTCATCTAGCAATCAGCCCCAGCATTTT. Full variable domain (missing parts from reference TRBV7-9 and TRBJ1-5): DTGVSQNPRHKITKRGQNVTFRCDPISEHNRLYWYRQTLGQGPEFLTYFQNEAQLEKSRLLSDRFSAERPKGSFSTLEIQRTEQGDSAMYLCASSLGGSSSSNQPQHFGDGTRLSIL.

This clone appeared once. The CDR3 region has the DNA TGTGCCAGCAGCGTAGGTGAAGGCAGGACTTATGGCTACACCTTC. This translates into CASSVGEGRTYGYTF. The rearrangement uses TRBV9 and TRBJ1-2; no clear D gene. The germline gives CDR1 SGDLS, CDR2 YYNGEE. This CDR3 is built from 15 residues. Trimming took 0 bases from V and 5 from J, leaving 14 bases between them.

The rearrangement joins TRBV27 to TRBJ2-7; perhaps TRBD2 as D (7 bases). CDR3 size: 14 residues. Trimming removed 9 bases at V and 6 bases at J, with 21 bases between. Germline CDR1 reads MNHEY; CDR2 reads SMNVEV (reference sequence). The CDR3 coding sequence is TGTGCCAGGCAAGGGGGGGAAGTTGTTCTCGAGCAGTACTTC. Translation: CARQGGEVVLEQYF.